One sample yielded the 15 T cell receptor beta chains listed below, sequenced in a study of radiotherapy plus CTLA-4 blockade in lung cancer (dated by TCRdb to about 2018). Library prep was done by the immunoSEQ multiplex PCR assay. The immuneACCESS repertoire file appears here via TCRdb, limited to in-frame rearrangements. These files lack a portion of the clones; in checked studies, under half of the deficit traces to unresolved V genes, and the cause of the others is not known. The sample yields about 88,000 clones; approximately 79% were counted once. The top ten hold around 15% of the sample. This specimen consisted of peripheral blood, obtained from a patient treated with radiotherapy plus ipilimumab. The receptor set was obtained from a human donor with non-small cell lung cancer that progressed on radiotherapy plus ipilimumab.

This clone was detected only once. The chain combines TRBV5-6 with TRBJ2-3, with 7 nucleotides matching TRBD2. The J segment lost 11 bases and the V segment lost 3 bases, leaving 6 bases of the junction unmatched. The germline CDR1 and CDR2 sequences are SGHDT and YYEEEE. This CDR3 is built from 12 residues. The CDR3 loop reads CASSSRGSRQYF. CDR3 nucleotides: TGTGCCAGCAGCTCGCGGGGGAGCAGGCAGTATTTT. Drawing the rest from reference TRBV5-6 and TRBJ2-3, the complete variable domain is DAGVTQSPTHLIKTRGQQVTLRCSPKSGHDTVSWYQQALGQGPQFIFQYYEEEERQRGNFPDRFSGHQFPNYSSELNVNALLLGDSALYLCASSSRGSRQYFGPGTRLTVL.

The genes are TRBV6-5 and TRBJ1-5; D call uncertain. This CDR3 is built from 12 residues. Germline CDR1 MNHEY, CDR2 SVGAGI. The V gene lost 6 bases and the J gene lost 6 bases, with 9 bases spanning the gap. The CDR3 region has the DNA TGTGCCAGCAGCCTAGAGGGTCAGCCCCAGCATTTT. Amino acids: CASSLEGQPQHF.

J is TRBJ2-7 and V is TRBV7-2; either TRBD1 or TRBD2 may fit D (5 bases each). CDR3 size: 16 residues. Trimming cost V 5 bases and J 0 bases, with 17 bases left between them. Per the germline V gene, CDR1 is SGHTA and CDR2 is FQGNSA. The CDR3 spells CASSTARDLSSYEQYF. The DNA of the CDR3 is TGTGCCAGCAGCACCGCCCGGGACCTAAGCTCCTACGAGCAGTACTTC.

The chain is built from TRBV11-2 and TRBJ1-1; 9 positions match TRBD1. The CDR3 totals 15 residues. The germline CDR1 and CDR2 sequences are SGHAT and FQNNGV. The trim removed 5 bases at V and 5 bases at J, leaving 9 bases unmatched. Written as DNA, the CDR3 is TGTGCCAGCAGCCTTCGGGGACAGGGTTGGACTGAAGCTTTCTTT. Residues: CASSLRGQGWTEAFF.

The chain employs TRBV18 and TRBJ1-1; 7 bases agree with TRBD1. The germline gives CDR1 KGHSH, CDR2 LQKENI. V shed 5 bases and J 3 bases; nucleotides not matched to a gene: 9. The CDR3 consists of 15 residues. CDR3 bases: TGTGCCAGCTCAGCGCCGGGACAGCCTTACACTGAAGCTTTCTTT. The encoded protein is CASSAPGQPYTEAFF. The variable domain in full, completed from reference TRBV18 and TRBJ1-1, reads NAGVMQNPRHLVRRRGQEARLRCSPMKGHSHVYWYRQLPEEGLKFMVYLQKENIIDESGMPKERFSAEFPKEGPSILRIQQVVRGDSAAYFCASSAPGQPYTEAFFGQGTRLTVV.

The chain has TRBV5-1 and TRBJ1-1; D ambiguous. The germline V gene encodes CDR1 SGHRS and CDR2 YFSETQ. The CDR3 has 12 amino acids. The V and J ends lost 5 bases and 7 bases respectively, with 12 bases between them. The CDR3 DNA follows: TGCGCCAGCAGGGGAGAACATGATGAAGCTTTCTTT. As protein: CASRGEHDEAFF.

The genes are TRBV5-1 and TRBJ2-1, with D uncertain. There are 14 residues in the CDR3. Trimming shortened V by 0 bases and J by 0 bases, and 4 bases separated the two germline ends. The germline gives CDR1 SGHRS, CDR2 YFSETQ. CDR3 in DNA: TGCGCCAGCAGCTTGGTTAGCTCCTACAATGAGCAGTTCTTC. Protein product: CASSLVSSYNEQFF.

The genes are TRBV5-6 and TRBJ1-1, with a tentative D call TRBD1 (5 bases). The CDR3 has 13 residues. The V gene lost 9 bases and the J gene lost 2 bases, with 14 bases spanning the gap. CDR1 SGHDT and CDR2 YYEEEE come from the germline V gene. The CDR3 bases are TGTGCCACCTCGGTCGGGGGAAACACTGAAGCTTTCTTT. Amino acids: CATSVGGNTEAFF.

The chain links TRBV5-6 to TRBJ1-2; 7 bases align to TRBD1. The germline V gene encodes CDR1 SGHDT and CDR2 YYEEEE. The J segment lost 6 bases and the V segment lost 4 bases, leaving 9 bases of the junction unmatched. The CDR3 runs to 14 residues. The CDR3 DNA reads TGTGCCAGCAGCACAGGGGTCGATTTGGATGGCTACACCTTC. Protein: CASSTGVDLDGYTF.

The J gene is TRBJ1-5, the V gene TRBV19; TRBD1 might be the D (5 bases). The length of the CDR3 is 14 residues. V was cut by 9 bases and J by 7 bases, with 19 bases left in between. Germline lookup yields CDR1 LNHDA and CDR2 SQIVND (reference sequence). The CDR3 DNA is TGTGCCAGCCGGAGTGAGGGGTCCCGCCAGCCCCAGCATTTT. Protein product: CASRSEGSRQPQHF.

In DNA form, the CDR3 reads TGTGCCAGCAGCCCCGGGGGGACAGGGCACTACGAGCAGTACTTC. This translates into CASSPGGTGHYEQYF. The chain has TRBV9 and TRBJ2-7; 9 nucleotides agree with TRBD1. The germline gives CDR1 SGDLS, CDR2 YYNGEE. The CDR3 consists of 15 residues. V gave up 4 bases and J gave up 3 bases; unmatched junction bases: 8.

Details on this clone: Mismatch with germline at one junction end may stem from a read error. V gene TRBV5-6 combines with J gene TRBJ2-3; 8 bases are a match to TRBD1. Germline CDR1 SGHDT, CDR2 YYEEEE. This CDR3 contains 12 residues. The CDR3 sequence is CASSLALGQDLF. DNA of the CDR3: TGTGCCAGCAGCTTGGCCCTGGGACAGGACCTTTTT.

The table lists this clone with a few counts. The rearrangement uses TRBV4-2 and TRBJ2-7, with TRBD1 matching 8 bases. The ends lost 4 bases at V and 4 bases at J; junction bases unmatched: 9. From germline, CDR1 is LGHNA and CDR2 YNFKEQ. This CDR3 is 15 amino acids long. CDR3 DNA sequence: TGTGCCAGCAGCCGCGACCCCGGGACAGGTTACGAGCAGTACTTC. It encodes CASSRDPGTGYEQYF.

This clone was picked up a small number of times. The V gene is TRBV29-1, the J gene TRBJ2-3; TRBD2 matches 11 bases. V dropped 6 bases and J dropped 5; count of bases not matched to a gene: 13. The CDR3 has 16 amino acids. CDR1 and CDR2 from the germline V gene are SQVTM and ANQGSEA. CDR3: CSVEGLAETIQDTQYF. The CDR3 DNA follows: TGCAGCGTCGAGGGACTAGCGGAGACTATCCAAGATACGCAGTATTTT.

The chain couples TRBV6-6 to TRBJ1-2; possibly TRBD1 for D (6 bases). CDR3 length: 16 amino acids. CDR1 and CDR2 (germline): MNHNY, SVGAGI (reference sequence). Between the trimmed V and J ends, which lost 4 bases and 3 bases, there was a span of 18 bases. CDR3 sequence: CASSSAAGGQYYGYTF. In DNA, the CDR3 is TGTGCCAGCAGTTCCGCAGCTGGGGGGCAATACTATGGCTACACCTTC.